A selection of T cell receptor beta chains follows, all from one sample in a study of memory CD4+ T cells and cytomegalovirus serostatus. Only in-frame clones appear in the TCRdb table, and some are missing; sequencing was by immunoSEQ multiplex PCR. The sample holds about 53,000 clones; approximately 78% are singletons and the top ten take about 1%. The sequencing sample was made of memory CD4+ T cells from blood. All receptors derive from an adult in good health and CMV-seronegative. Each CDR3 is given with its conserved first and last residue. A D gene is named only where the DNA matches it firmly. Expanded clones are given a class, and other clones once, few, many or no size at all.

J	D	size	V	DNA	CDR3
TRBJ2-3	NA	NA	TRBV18	TGTGCCAGCTCACCCCGCGGACAATCCGGGACAGATACGCAGTATTTT	CASSPRGQSGTDTQYF
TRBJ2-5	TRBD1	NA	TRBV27	TGTGCCAGCAGTCCGGTCGATCTTGACAGGGACCAAGAGACCCAGTACTTC	CASSPVDLDRDQETQYF
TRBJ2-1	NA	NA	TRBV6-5	TGTGCCAGCAGTTATCGGGTTCTCAGCTCCTACAATGAGCAGTTCTTC	CASSYRVLSSYNEQFF
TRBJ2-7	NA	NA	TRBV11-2	TGTGCCAGCAGCTTTACTAGGGACTACGAGCAGTACTTC	CASSFTRDYEQYF
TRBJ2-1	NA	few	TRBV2	TGTGCCAGTGCTACTCCTGGGGGTTTGGAGCAGTTCTTC	CASATPGGLEQFF
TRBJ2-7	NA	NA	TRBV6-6	TGTGCCATCCATAATGACAGTCCCTACGAGCAGTACTTC	CAIHNDSPYEQYF
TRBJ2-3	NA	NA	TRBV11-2	TGTGCCAGCAGCCCCACGAGGGGAAGTGTAAATACGCAGTATTTT	CASSPTRGSVNTQYF
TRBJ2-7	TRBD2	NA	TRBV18	TGTGCCAGCTCACTGGGGACTAGCGGCCCCGAGCAGTACTTC	CASSLGTSGPEQYF
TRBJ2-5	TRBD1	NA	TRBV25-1	TGTGCCAGAGGACAGGGGGCGCGGGAGACCCAGTACTTC	CARGQGARETQYF
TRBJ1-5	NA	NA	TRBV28	TGTGCCAGCAGTTTTAACGGCAAGCCCCAGCATTTT	CASSFNGKPQHF
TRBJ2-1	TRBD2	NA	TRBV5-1	TGCGCCAGCAGCTTGATAGCGGGAAATAACAATGAGCAGTTCTTC	CASSLIAGNNNEQFF
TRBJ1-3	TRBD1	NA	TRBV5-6	TGTGCCAGTTCTAACCGGGACAGAAATAACCAACTAGGAAACACCATATATTTT	CASSNRDRNNQLGNTIYF
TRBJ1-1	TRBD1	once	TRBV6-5	TGTGCCAGCAGGGACAGGAGGAACACTGAAGCTTTCTTT	CASRDRRNTEAFF
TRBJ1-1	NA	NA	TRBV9	TGTGCCAGCACCCCCCCGAATGGCCTGAAATTGAACACTGAAGCTTTCTTT	CASTPPNGLKLNTEAFF